This T cell receptor (beta chain) was recorded in a study of blood T cell repertoires in COVID-19. Overall study context: There were acute and convalescent COVID-19 samples, and they came from the United States, Italy and Spain. From T cells, B-cell-depleted T cells, or PBMCs came the material, which was cDNA or gDNA.

J gave up 7 bases and V 5 bases, and 12 bases lay outside the gene matches. Germline V gene data show CDR1 as MRHNA and CDR2 as SNTAGT. The CDR3 runs 16 residues. Under the authors' procedure: Amplified reference gene primers provided the basis for estimating nucleated cell counts. Clones were read by immunoSEQ multiplex PCR, and TCRdb kept only the in-frame ones, dropping some. V, J and clone size reflect that table, while D and trimming were determined from the DNA. Of roughly 250,000 clones in the sample, around 83% are singletons; the top ten hold more than 9.5%. The clonotype was recovered from a woman older than 75 with acute or convalescent COVID-19. The genes are TRBV6-4 and TRBJ2-1, with 9 bases that match TRBD2. What was sequenced was peripheral blood. The CDR3 is CASSKGPLAGANEQFF. The CDR3 DNA reads TGTGCCAGCAGTAAGGGCCCTTTAGCGGGGGCGAATGAGCAGTTCTTC.